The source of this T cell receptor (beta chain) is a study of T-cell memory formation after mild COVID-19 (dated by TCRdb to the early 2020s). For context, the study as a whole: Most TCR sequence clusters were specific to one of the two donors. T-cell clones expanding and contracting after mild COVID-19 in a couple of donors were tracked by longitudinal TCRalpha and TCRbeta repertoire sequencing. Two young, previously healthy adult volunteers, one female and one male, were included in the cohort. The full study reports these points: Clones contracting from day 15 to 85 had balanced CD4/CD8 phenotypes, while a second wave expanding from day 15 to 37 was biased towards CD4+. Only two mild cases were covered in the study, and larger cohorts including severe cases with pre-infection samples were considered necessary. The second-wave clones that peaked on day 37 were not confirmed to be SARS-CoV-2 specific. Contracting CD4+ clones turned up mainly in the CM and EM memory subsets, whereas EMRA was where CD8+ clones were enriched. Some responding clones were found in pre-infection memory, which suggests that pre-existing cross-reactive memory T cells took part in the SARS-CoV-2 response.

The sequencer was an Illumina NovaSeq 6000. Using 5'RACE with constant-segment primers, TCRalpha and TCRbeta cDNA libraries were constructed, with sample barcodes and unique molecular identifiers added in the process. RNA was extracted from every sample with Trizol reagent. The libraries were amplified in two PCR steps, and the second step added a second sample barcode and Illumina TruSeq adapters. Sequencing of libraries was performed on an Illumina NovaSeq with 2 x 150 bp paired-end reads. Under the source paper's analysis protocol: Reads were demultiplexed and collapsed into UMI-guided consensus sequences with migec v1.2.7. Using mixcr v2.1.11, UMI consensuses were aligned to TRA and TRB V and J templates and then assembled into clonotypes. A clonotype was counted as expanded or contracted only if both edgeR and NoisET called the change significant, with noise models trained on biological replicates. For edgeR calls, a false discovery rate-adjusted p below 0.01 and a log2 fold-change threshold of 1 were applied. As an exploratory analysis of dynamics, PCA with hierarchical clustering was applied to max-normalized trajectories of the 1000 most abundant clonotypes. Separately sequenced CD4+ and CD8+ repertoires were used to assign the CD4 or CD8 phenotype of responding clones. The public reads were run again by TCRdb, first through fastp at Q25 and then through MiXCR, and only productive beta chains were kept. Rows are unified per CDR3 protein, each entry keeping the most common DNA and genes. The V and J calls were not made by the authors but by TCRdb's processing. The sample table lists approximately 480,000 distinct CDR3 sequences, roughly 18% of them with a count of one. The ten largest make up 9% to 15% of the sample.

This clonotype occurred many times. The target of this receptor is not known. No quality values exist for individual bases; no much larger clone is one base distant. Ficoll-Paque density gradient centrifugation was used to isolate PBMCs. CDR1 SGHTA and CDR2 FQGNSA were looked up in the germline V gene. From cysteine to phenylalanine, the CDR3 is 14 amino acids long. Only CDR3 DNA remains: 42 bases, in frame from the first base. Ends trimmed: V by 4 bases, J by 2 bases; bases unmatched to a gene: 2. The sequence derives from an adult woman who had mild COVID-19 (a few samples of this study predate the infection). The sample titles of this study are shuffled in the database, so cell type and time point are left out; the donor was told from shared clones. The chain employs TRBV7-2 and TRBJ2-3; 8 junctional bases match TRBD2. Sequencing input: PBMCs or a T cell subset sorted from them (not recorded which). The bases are TGTGCCAGCAGCTCGGGGGGGTTCACAGATACGCAGTATTTT. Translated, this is CASSSGGFTDTQYF. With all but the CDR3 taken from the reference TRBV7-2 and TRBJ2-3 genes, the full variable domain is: GAGVSQSPSNKVTEKGKDVELRCDPISGHTALYWYRQSLGQGLEFLIYFQGNSAPDKSGLPSDRFSAERTGGSVSTLTIQRTQQEDSAVYLCASSSGGFTDTQYFGPGTRLTVL.